This T cell receptor (beta chain) was recorded in a study of cytomegalovirus exposure and HLA in healthy donors. Findings and limits, study-wide: Prediction of most subjects' HLA-A and HLA-B alleles by TCR beta sequences was reportedly accurate. In a later analysis, a genetic analysis reported fewer productive-TCR N-insertions in an Asian-associated ancestry cluster than the cohort average. Sequencing depth across donors, presence/absence analyses assumed, was roughly uniform.

In regard to this clone: Its antigen is unidentified.

Germline lookup yields CDR1 SQVTM and CDR2 ANQGSEA. The CDR3 runs to 17 residues. Germline trimming cut 8 bases from V and 3 bases from J; bases unmatched to any gene: 14. With 60 Vbeta and 13 Jbeta primers, the PCR was carried out. Here immunoSEQ multiplex PCR was the method, and the copy in TCRdb shows in-frame clones only, minus some. The sample comprises around 40,000 clones, roughly 87% of which are singletons, and around 8% rests with the top ten. This TCR was sampled from a middle-aged woman in good health and CMV-seropositive. Source material: PBMCs. The chain is built from TRBV29-1 and TRBJ2-1; TRBD2 aligns across 12 bases. Here the CDR3 reads CSSWGKLAGGGYNEQFF. CDR3 coding DNA: TGCAGCAGTTGGGGGAAACTAGCGGGAGGAGGCTACAATGAGCAGTTCTTC.